The source of this TCR beta chain is a study of blood T cell repertoires in COVID-19. Study-level background: The study drew acute and convalescent COVID-19 samples from the United States, Italy and Spain. Nucleic acid was either cDNA or gDNA, and it came from T cells, B-cell-depleted T cells, or PBMCs.

Original analysis: Reference gene primer amplification gave nucleated cell count estimates. Generated by immunoSEQ multiplex PCR, the TCRdb table keeps only in-frame clones and is missing some. V, J and clone size reflect that table, while D and trimming were determined from the DNA. Of some 450,000 clones in the sample, 85% to 90% were seen once. V trimming: 0 bases; J trimming: 8 bases; junction bases outside the gene matches: 15. The length of the CDR3 is 19 residues. The V gene's germline CDR1 is SGHRS and CDR2 YFSETQ. Seattle patients were enrolled during active infection and followed longitudinally.

This sequence was found in a man younger than 30 with COVID-19, enrolled during active disease. The rearrangement links TRBV5-1 to TRBJ1-4; 11 bases map to TRBD1. What was sequenced was peripheral blood. CDR3 amino acids: CASSLAGGQGAEVEEKLFF. The CDR3 DNA reads as TGCGCCAGCAGCTTGGCCGGAGGACAGGGGGCGGAGGTTGAGGAAAAACTGTTTTTT.